This TCR beta chain was sequenced for a study of identical twins. TCRdb fed the 5' RACE reads into MiXCR, producing one record per CDR3 protein. This sample has around 650,000 distinct CDR3 sequences, with just over 7% found just once. Trimming left V 0 bases short and J 5 bases short, with 13 bases between. Germline values: CDR1 LGHNA, CDR2 YNFKEQ. This CDR3 has 15 residues. Healthy Caucasians, and only they, were the donors. The data were also submitted as part of a second study, on yellow fever vaccine responses in identical twins.

This sequence joins TRBV4-2 and TRBJ2-5, with a possible D match to TRBD1 (6 bases). The sequenced sample consisted of PBMCs. The receptor's source is a young woman in good health. CDR3 in DNA: TGTGCCAGCAGCCAAGATTCAGACAGGACGGAGACCCAGTACTTC. The encoded protein is CASSQDSDRTETQYF.